One TCR beta chain is described in this entry. The data stem from a study of T cells in Graves' hyperthyroidism and ophthalmopathy. There are 16 residues in the CDR3. V trimming: 7 bases; J trimming: 4 bases; junction bases outside the gene matches: 8. Germline lookup yields CDR1 SEHNR and CDR2 FQNEAQ (reference sequence). TCR beta CDR3 sequences were amplified from RNA transcripts. RT-PCR in the first round (using the HTBI primer set) targeted the TCR CDR3. TCRdb reprocessed the multiplex PCR reads via MiXCR and lists one record per CDR3 protein. This sample has roughly 500,000 distinct CDR3 sequences; roughly 45% occur once, and the top ten carry 44%.

The sequence was collected from an adult woman with Graves' disease, either hyperthyroidism or ophthalmopathy (not recorded which). Sequencing was carried out using peripheral blood or thyroid tissue (not recorded which). The genes are TRBV7-9 and TRBJ2-2; TRBD2 aligns across 11 bases. The CDR3 reads CASIATSGSGTGELFF. CDR3 sequence (DNA): TGTGCCAGCATCGCTACTAGCGGGAGTGGCACCGGGGAGCTGTTTTTT.